This TCR beta chain was captured by sequencing in a study of blood T cell repertoires in COVID-19. About the research overall: The samples span acute and convalescent COVID-19 from the United States, Italy and Spain. Sample material is recorded as cDNA or gDNA derived from T cells, B-cell-depleted T cells, or PBMCs.

The V gene's germline CDR1 is SGHTA and CDR2 FQGTGA. V was pared by 3 bases and J by 4 bases, with 11 bases between. The CDR3 consists of 14 residues. Per the authors' pipeline: How many nucleated cells were present was estimated from reference gene primer amplification. Assay used: immunoSEQ multiplex PCR; TCRdb lists only in-frame clones, some missing. V and J calls and clone size are given by that table; D and trimming were obtained from the DNA. There are 150,000 to 200,000 clones in the sample; 70% to 90% occur only once, and about 10% lies in the top ten. V usage is TRBV7-3 and J usage is TRBJ2-3; D may be TRBD1 (6 bases). The specimen was peripheral blood. The receptor was isolated from a human donor with active or convalescent COVID-19. The donor label of this sample is uncertain. The CDR3 protein is CASSLTGGADTQYF. For the CDR3, the DNA is TGTGCCAGCAGCTTGACAGGTGGGGCAGATACGCAGTATTTT.